This TCR beta chain originates from a study of cytomegalovirus exposure and HLA in healthy donors (dated by TCRdb to between 2016 and 2019). Study-level background: According to an earlier analysis of 587 of the donors, 150 million to 200 million T cells yielded 90 million to 130 million unique TCR beta sequences and about 300 Gb of sequence data. An early release covering more than 500 HLA-typed donors comprised about 300 gigabases of sequencing data and tens of millions of unique TCR sequences. Of the roughly 400 genotyped donors, about 80% fell in the genetic ancestry cluster associated with self-reported Caucasian donors. The study aimed to test whether signatures of past pathogen exposure could be identified by cataloging public T cell receptors. Using immunosequencing, the study profiled T cell repertoires from 500 to 800 subjects and related those repertoires to cytomegalovirus serostatus. Besides the first cohort of more than 650 subjects, a separate validation cohort made up of some 110 different subjects was used. High-throughput TCR immunosequencing, statistical association of individual TCRs with disease status, and machine learning were combined to predict cytomegalovirus infection status. A later analysis re-analyzed previously published TCR beta repertoires from roughly 630 donors and added high-resolution HLA genotyping to study TCR occurrence patterns. Rather than drawing on any new phenotypic data, the later analysis identified candidate immune exposures from TCR beta sequences and the way those sequences occurred across donors. To decide whether each TCR beta V gene segment behaved as functional or pseudogenic, an earlier analysis of some 600 of the donors relied on high-throughput TCR beta sequencing. Alongside the repertoire data, information on donor age, sex, ethnicity and CMV serostatus was compiled. Genome-wide SNP genotypes for about 65% of the roughly 670 donors were used in a later genetic analysis, which treated that subset as a discovery cohort. All discovery cohort repertoires had been generated on a single sequencing platform. HLA typing covered class I and class II loci at four-digit resolution. The number of typed donors differed by locus: roughly 629-640 for A, B, C, DRB1 and DQB1; approximately 520 for DQA1; over 600 for DPA1; and 400 to 480 for DPB1. Roughly five DR-DQ haplotypes were treated as single units for association and clustering because of strong linkage in the cohort. Among almost 400 genotyped donors of the cohort, an average of roughly 240,000 unique TCR beta nucleotide sequences were sequenced per donor, roughly 20% of them non-productive. Points the paper makes about the study in general: A total of 150 to 200 TCR beta chains were listed by the study as associated with cytomegalovirus. In a later analysis, TCR association rates were found to vary across HLA loci, with the most associated TCRs seen for DRB1 alleles and the fewest for HLA-C alleles. Cytomegalovirus status was reported to be diagnosed by the classifier with high specificity and sensitivity in both the original and validation cohorts. A later analysis reported that several top co-occurrence clusters appeared linked to parvovirus B19, influenza, CMV and Epstein-Barr virus. Because HLA typing was missing for some donors at each locus, association tests included only the typed subset. Across donors, most TCR sequences were observed very rarely, whereas some public TCRs were present in many individuals. A later genetic analysis associated a missense DCLRE1C variant with V-gene and J-gene trimming of TCR beta chains, and an independent cohort replicated the association. In this cohort, only TCR beta chains were sequenced, and detectable features were limited by the absence of alpha or paired-chain data. In a later analysis, HLA-associated TCR beta chains showed more clonal expansion and lower generation probabilities than non-associated chains that were equally common. Correlated functional status among segregating V segments might reflect linkage disequilibrium, but an unknown experimental factor could not be ruled out. In vitro tests confirmed that three of the cytomegalovirus-associated TCR beta chains recognize cytomegalovirus antigens. In a later genetic analysis, fewer N-insertions in productive TCRs were reported among donors in an Asian-associated ancestry cluster than the roughly 670-donor mean. Assigning TCR associations to individual alleles was difficult when HLA alleles, especially DR and DQ, strongly co-occurred. An earlier analysis of around 500 of the donors showed that most TCR beta V segments appeared in productive rearrangements either about 90% or about 30% of the time, which broadly matched IMGT annotations. It was suggested by the authors that the approach could potentially be generalized to other disease states and immunological phenotypes. A group of highly shared sequence variants was considered likely to be a technical artifact of the sequencing pipeline. Specific HLA alleles were associated with 15,000 to 20,000 TCR beta sequences at a false discovery rate of 0.05 in a later analysis. A further reported finding was that TCR beta sequences accurately predicted the HLA-A and HLA-B alleles for most subjects in the first cohort. Some 15 rarely observed V segments, including chromosome 9 orphons, were excluded from the earlier analysis of several hundred of the donors because counts were too low. Immune exposure information for the cohort was limited to CMV serostatus. According to a later analysis, most CMV-associated TCR beta chains appeared to be HLA-restricted, and the HLA associations seemed to be driven largely by CMV exposure. Some IMGT-functional V segments, including TRBV6-2 and TRBV6-3, could not be told apart with the 87-base-pair reads, so those segments were excluded. Sequencing depth was assumed to be roughly uniform across donors in the presence/absence analyses, though that assumption may not hold.

The cohort comprised some 680 healthy bone marrow donors. Cohort members were all nominally healthy when sampled, although unrecorded immune exposures were likely present. The donor was CMV seropositive and was included in the group of 270 or so seropositive cohort members. A peripheral blood sample was collected from each donor, and TCR beta sequencing was performed on peripheral blood mononuclear cells. Genomic DNA was extracted from the blood cell samples with the Qiagen DNeasy Blood Extraction Kit. The receptor library was made with the immunoSEQ multiplex PCR assay. The multiplex PCR relied on a mix of 60 forward primers for TCR Vbeta segments and 13 reverse primers for TCR Jbeta segments. The CDR3 region of rearranged TCR beta genes was amplified from genomic DNA by a multiplex PCR assay. The Illumina HiSeq System was used to sequence the amplified TCR beta libraries as 87-base-pair reads. The authors processed their data as follows. A later analysis tallied roughly 80 million unique TCR beta chains across the 700 or so repertoires, and some 10 million of those chains were shared by two or more donors. Raw reads were error-corrected and collapsed into unique sequences by a nearest-neighbor algorithm in which closely related sequences were merged to remove PCR and sequencing errors. CDR3 sequences were aligned to IMGT reference sequences to assign V, D and J gene segments. For a sequence to be retained, a match of at least six nucleotides to both a V gene segment and a J gene segment was required. Rearrangements were called productive when the CDR3 lacked stop codons and stayed in frame with V and J; all others were non-productive. Following IMGT convention, CDR3 was defined as the stretch from the second conserved V-encoded cysteine to the conserved J-encoded phenylalanine. The earlier analysis of 500 to 600 of the donors excluded sequences that lacked an unambiguous match to a single V gene segment. An earlier analysis of under 750 of the donors called V segments functional above 56.7% productive rearrangements and segregating when the between-donor standard deviation exceeded 5%. A statistical classification framework was built for diagnosing cytomegalovirus status from the catalog of TCR beta chain sequences. A later analysis assigned V and J genes by comparing TCR nucleotide sequences with IMGT/GENE-DB human TR gene sequences. The TCRdist pipeline was used in a later analysis to assign CDR3 sequences and most-parsimonious VDJ recombination scenarios. In a later analysis, each TCR beta chain was defined by its CDR3 amino acid sequence together with its V-gene family, and reads without a unique V-gene family were excluded. A later analysis removed 600 or so highly shared, low-generation-probability nucleotide sequences to deal with suspected cross-contamination and a sequencing artifact. In a later analysis, a clonal expansion index was calculated for each public chain from normalized within-repertoire ranks of inferred template counts. In a later analysis, generation probabilities were computed using a VDJ recombination model fitted to out-of-frame rearrangements, and the results were checked against IGoR. Hypergeometric tests were used in a later analysis to score TCR-TCR, TCR-HLA and TCR-CMV co-occurrence, with a repertoire-size bias correction applied to the TCR pairs. In a later analysis, false discovery rates were estimated by permuting HLA or CMV assignments 20 times. In a later analysis, co-occurring TCRs were grouped with DBSCAN, and TCRdist sequence similarity was added when clustering was performed within HLA-allele-positive subsets. For co-occurrence clustering, repertoires with fewer than 30,000 or more than 120,000 public chains were excluded, along with four to six repertoires with anomalous nucleotide sharing. In TCRdb, the immuneACCESS table is reduced to in-frame sequences with V and J assigned. These tables do not hold every clone; where another copy was compared, an unresolved V gene accounts for under half, and the others remain unexplained. The V and J calls and clone size come from that table; D and trimming were worked out from the DNA. For this sample there are about 95,000 clones; about 81% appear just once. The ten largest clones add up to over 4% of the sample.

Based on the germline V gene, the CDR1 and CDR2 sequences are SGHRS and YFSETQ. The CDR3 covers 14 residues, taking in both the cysteine and the phenylalanine. Left in the record is the CDR3 DNA by itself, 42 bases read in frame from the first base. Relative to germline, V is missing 1 base and J is missing 2 bases, with 1 base of the junction outside any gene match. This clone appeared a few times. It lacks a known antigen. No much larger clone is present one base from it, and per-base qualities are unavailable. The source is a woman in her thirties or forties in good health and CMV-seropositive. Input material: PBMCs. Recombination connected TRBV5-1 to TRBJ2-3; 7 bases in the middle match TRBD1. In nucleotides, the sequence is TGCGCCAGCAGCTTGCAGGGGGACACAGATACGCAGTATTTT. It encodes CASSLQGDTDTQYF. With all but the CDR3 taken from the reference TRBV5-1 and TRBJ2-3 genes, the full variable domain is: KAGVTQTPRYLIKTRGQQVTLSCSPISGHRSVSWYQQTPGQGLQFLFEYFSETQRNKGNFPGRFSGRQFSNSRSEMNVSTLELGDSALYLCASSLQGDTDTQYFGPGTRLTVL.